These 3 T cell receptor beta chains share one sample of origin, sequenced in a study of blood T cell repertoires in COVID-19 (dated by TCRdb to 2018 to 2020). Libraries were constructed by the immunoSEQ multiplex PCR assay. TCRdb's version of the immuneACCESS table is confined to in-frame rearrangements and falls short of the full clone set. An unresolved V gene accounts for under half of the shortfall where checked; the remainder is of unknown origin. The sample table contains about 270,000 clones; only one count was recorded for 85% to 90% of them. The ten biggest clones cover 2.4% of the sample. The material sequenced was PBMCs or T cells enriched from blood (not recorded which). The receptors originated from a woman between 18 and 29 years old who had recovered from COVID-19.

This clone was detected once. The CDR3 nucleotides are TGCGCCAGCAGCTTGGGTAGCGGTGCTAGCACAGATACGCAGTATTTT. Protein product: CASSLGSGASTDTQYF. This chain links TRBV5-1 with TRBJ2-3, with a weak D call TRBD2 (6 bases). The CDR3 has 16 amino acids. Trimming cost V 0 bases and J 0 bases, with 11 bases left between them. Per germline, CDR1 SGHRS and CDR2 YFSETQ.

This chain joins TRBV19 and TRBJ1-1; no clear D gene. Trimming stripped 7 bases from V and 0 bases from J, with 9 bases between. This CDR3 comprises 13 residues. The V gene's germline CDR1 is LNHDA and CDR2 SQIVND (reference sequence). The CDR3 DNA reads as TGTGCCAGTACCCCGGGTCTGAACACTGAAGCTTTCTTT. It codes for CASTPGLNTEAFF. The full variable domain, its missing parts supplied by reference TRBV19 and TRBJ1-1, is DGGITQSPKYLFRKEGQNVTLSCEQNLNHDAMYWYRQDPGQGLRLIYYSQIVNDFQKGDIAEGYSVSREKKESFPLTVTSAQKNPTAFYLCASTPGLNTEAFFGQGTRLTVV.

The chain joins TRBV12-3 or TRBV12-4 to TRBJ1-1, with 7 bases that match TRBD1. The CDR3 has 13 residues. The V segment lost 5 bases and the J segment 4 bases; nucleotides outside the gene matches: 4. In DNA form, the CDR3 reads TGTGCCAGCAGTGACAGGGAGTCCACTGAAGCTTTCTTT. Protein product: CASSDRESTEAFF.